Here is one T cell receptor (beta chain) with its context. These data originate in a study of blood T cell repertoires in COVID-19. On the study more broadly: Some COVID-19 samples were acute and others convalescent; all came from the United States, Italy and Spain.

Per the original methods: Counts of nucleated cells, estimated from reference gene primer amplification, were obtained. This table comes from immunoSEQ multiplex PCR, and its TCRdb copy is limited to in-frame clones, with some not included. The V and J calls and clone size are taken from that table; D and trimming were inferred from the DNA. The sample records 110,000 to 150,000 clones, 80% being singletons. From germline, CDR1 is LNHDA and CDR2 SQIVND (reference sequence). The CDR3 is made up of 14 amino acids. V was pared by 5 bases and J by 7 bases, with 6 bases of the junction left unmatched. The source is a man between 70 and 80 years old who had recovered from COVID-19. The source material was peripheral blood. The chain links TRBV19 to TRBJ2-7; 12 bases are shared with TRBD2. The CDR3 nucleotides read TGTGCCAGTAGTCTAGCGGGAGGGCCGAAAGAGCAGTACTTC. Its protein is CASSLAGGPKEQYF. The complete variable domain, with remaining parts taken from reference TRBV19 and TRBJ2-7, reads DGGITQSPKYLFRKEGQNVTLSCEQNLNHDAMYWYRQDPGQGLRLIYYSQIVNDFQKGDIAEGYSVSREKKESFPLTVTSAQKNPTAFYLCASSLAGGPKEQYFGPGTRLTVT.